This T cell receptor (beta chain) was captured in a study of cytomegalovirus exposure and HLA in healthy donors. Overall study results and limits: One later analysis, an examination of the 100 to 150 validation repertoires, found that first-cohort TCR clusters tended to co-occur in them. Whilst most TCR sequences proved rare, a subset of public TCRs occurred across many donors. Reportedly, cytomegalovirus status was diagnosed with high sensitivity and specificity.

A word on this clone: Antigen: not known.

The donors were part of the approximately 120-subject validation cohort, which stood apart from the roughly 670-subject first cohort. TCRdb's table, derived via immunoSEQ multiplex PCR, lists solely in-frame clones and lacks some. Here the sample spans 150,000 or so clones, about 86% being singletons. Germline trimming cut 6 bases from V and 2 bases from J; bases unmatched to any gene: 4. CDR1 is SNHLY and CDR2 is FYNNEI in the germline V gene. The CDR3 spans 13 residues. The chain carries TRBV2 and TRBJ2-7; 7 bases line up with TRBD1. The sequence came from a human donor in good health. The material sequenced was PBMCs. CDR3 region: CASRRGQAYEQYF. CDR3 sequence (DNA): TGTGCCAGCAGACGCGGACAGGCCTACGAGCAGTACTTC. The full variable domain, in which reference TRBV2 and TRBJ2-7 provide the parts outside the CDR3, is EPEVTQTPSHQVTQMGQEVILRCVPISNHLYFYWYRQILGQKVEFLVSFYNNEISEKSEIFDDQFSVERPDGSNFTLKIRSTKLEDSAMYFCASRRGQAYEQYFGPGTRLTVT.